This T cell receptor beta chain was recovered during a study of response to subunit inactivated influenza vaccine. TCRdb ran MiXCR on the RT-PCR reads and lists one entry per CDR3 protein. The table records around 300,000 distinct CDR3 sequences, approximately 21% of them present only once. This clonotype has only a few counts. Its specificity is not known. This CDR3 is built from 14 residues. The trim removed 3 bases at V and 4 bases at J, leaving 6 bases unmatched. Germline V gene data show CDR1 as DFQATT and CDR2 as SNEGSKA (reference sequence). The study's findings and limits: The authors proposed limited new T cell recruitment per seasonal influenza vaccination.

The V call is TRBV20-1, the J call TRBJ2-7, with 10 nucleotides matching TRBD2. This TCR was recovered from a man in his fifties or sixties who received an inactivated influenza vaccine. The specimen comprised PBMCs from blood, sampled around 22 months after vaccination. The CDR3 is CSASRLAGGYEQYF. The CDR3, as DNA: TGCAGTGCTAGTCGGTTAGCGGGAGGTTACGAGCAGTACTTC.